This TCR beta chain was captured by sequencing in a study of monozygotic twins with inflammatory bowel disease. Study outcomes and limitations: The authors note that differing immunosuppressive treatments may have added variability to patient repertoires.

A word on this clonotype: The target antigen is unknown.

In germline, CDR1 is MGHRA, CDR2 YSYEKL. The CDR3 extends over 14 amino acids. TCRdb reprocessed the 5' RACE reads and keeps a single row for each CDR3 protein, giving no DNA. The sample's table shows approximately 420,000 distinct CDR3 sequences. Sequenced: blood. J is TRBJ2-7 and V is TRBV4-1. This TCR derives from a human donor with ulcerative colitis or Crohn's disease, or a healthy co-twin of an affected twin (not recorded which). CDR3 sequence reads: CASSQGERSYEQYF.